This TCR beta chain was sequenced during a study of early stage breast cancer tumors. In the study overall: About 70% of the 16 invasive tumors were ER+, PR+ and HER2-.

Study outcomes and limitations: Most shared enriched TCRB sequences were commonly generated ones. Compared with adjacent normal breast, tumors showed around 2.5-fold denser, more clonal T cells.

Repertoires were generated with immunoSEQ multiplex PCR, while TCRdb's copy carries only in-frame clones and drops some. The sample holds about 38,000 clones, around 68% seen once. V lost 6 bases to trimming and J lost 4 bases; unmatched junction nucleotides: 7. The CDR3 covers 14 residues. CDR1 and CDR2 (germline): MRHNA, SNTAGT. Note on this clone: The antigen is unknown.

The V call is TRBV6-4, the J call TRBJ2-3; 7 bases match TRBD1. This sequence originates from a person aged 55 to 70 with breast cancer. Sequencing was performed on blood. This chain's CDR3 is CASRLDRAADTQYF. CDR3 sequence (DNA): TGTGCCAGCAGACTTGACAGGGCGGCAGATACGCAGTATTTT.